A single sample is the source of the 17 T cell receptor beta chains below, sequenced in a study of beta chain features in type 1 diabetes. Their antigen targets remain unknown. Findings and caveats of the study: The study found moderately but significantly shorter TCRB CDR3s in all four CD4+ subsets of Type 1 diabetes patients.

Expressed TCRB transcripts were sequenced after all isolated RNA was converted to cDNA. Repertoires were generated with immunoSEQ multiplex PCR, while TCRdb's copy carries only in-frame clones and drops some. The sample shows about 710,000 clones, about an eighth of them seen only once. The sequenced sample was naive CD4+ T cells from blood. These receptors came from a man aged 18 to 29 with type 1 diabetes.

The sample holds a few counts of this clone. This chain joins TRBV19 and TRBJ2-7; 8 nucleotides agree with TRBD2. Germline values: CDR1 LNHDA, CDR2 SQIVND (reference sequence). The CDR3 sequence is 14 residues long. V lost 4 bases and J lost 4; bases outside the gene matches: 6. The CDR3 DNA is TGTGCCAGTAGTAAGGCTAGCGGGCCTTACGAGCAGTACTTC. It is translated as CASSKASGPYEQYF.

CDR3 sequence (DNA): TGTGCCAGCTCAGCAGGGGGTGAGCAGTTCTTC. The encoded protein is CASSAGGEQFF. J is TRBJ2-1 and V is TRBV18; TRBD1 agrees at 7 bases. Germline V gives CDR1 KGHSH, CDR2 LQKENI. This CDR3 is 11 amino acids long. V gave up 5 bases and J gave up 9 bases; unmatched junction bases: 1.

The genes are TRBV7-9 and TRBJ2-3, with TRBD2 matching over 16 bases. The ends lost 5 bases at V and 6 bases at J; junction bases unmatched: 8. Germline CDR1 reads SEHNR; CDR2 reads FQNEAQ (reference sequence). The length of the CDR3 is 17 residues. The DNA of the CDR3 is TGTGCCAGCAGCCGGGGACTAGCGGGAGGGCCGAGGGATACGCAGTATTTT. It specifies CASSRGLAGGPRDTQYF.

This clone was counted only a few times. The chain combines TRBV29-1 with TRBJ2-5; TRBD1 or TRBD2 may be the D gene (6 bases each). V was cut by 4 bases and J by 7 bases, with 19 bases left in between. The CDR3 spans 14 residues. Germline V gene sequence: CDR1 SQVTM, CDR2 ANQGSEA. CDR3 coding DNA: TGCAGCGTTGGTGCGATGGCCGGGGGCATGACCCAGTACTTC. Translation: CSVGAMAGGMTQYF.

The chain combines TRBV27 with TRBJ2-6; D is tentatively TRBD1 or TRBD2 (7 bases each). The CDR3 has 23 residues. The germline V gene has CDR1 MNHEY and CDR2 SMNVEV (reference sequence). Trimming removed 5 bases at V and 4 bases at J, with 36 bases between. The CDR3 loop is CASSPSYPRQGGEGLAGANVLTF. Here the CDR3 DNA reads TGTGCCAGCAGTCCGTCATACCCGCGACAGGGTGGGGAGGGCCTTGCCGGGGCCAACGTCCTGACTTTC.

This clone was seen more than once but under ten times. This chain links TRBV5-6 with TRBJ1-2, with D maybe TRBD1 (5 bases). CDR3 length: 12 amino acids. Germline V CDR1 and CDR2: SGHDT, YYEEEE. V lost 9 bases to trimming and J lost 4 bases, with 13 bases between them. The CDR3 DNA sequence: TGTGCCACCACCGACAGAAGCTATGGCTACACCTTC. Translated: CATTDRSYGYTF.

This clone was seen only a few times. The chain carries TRBV4-3 and TRBJ1-2; D is ambiguous. CDR1 and CDR2 from the germline V gene are LGHNA and YSLEER. This CDR3 is 13 amino acids long. Between the trimmed V and J ends, which lost 1 base and 5 bases, there was a span of 8 bases. The CDR3 loop is CASSQAAGYGYTF. In DNA form, the CDR3 reads TGCGCCAGCAGCCAAGCGGCGGGATATGGCTACACCTTC.

The chain has TRBV5-6 and TRBJ1-5; D perhaps matches TRBD1 (6 bases). V gave up 4 bases and J gave up 5 bases, with 16 bases separating them. Germline CDR1 is SGHDT and CDR2 is YYEEEE. CDR3 size: 15 residues. The CDR3 here is CASSPGHLPYQPQHF. The CDR3 DNA sequence: TGTGCCAGCAGCCCGGGACACTTACCCTATCAGCCCCAGCATTTT.

The V call is TRBV30, the J call TRBJ2-2; 10 nucleotides align to TRBD2. CDR3 length: 15 residues. V trimming: 8 bases; J trimming: 7 bases; junction bases outside the gene matches: 13. Germline V gene sequence: CDR1 GTSNPN, CDR2 SVGIG (reference sequence). The CDR3 bases are TGTGCCCTGAGACCCAGCGGGAGGGCCATCGGGGAGCTGTTTTTT. Its protein is CALRPSGRAIGELFF.

The DNA of the CDR3 is TGCACCAGCAGCCCGGGCAGGAGCAATCAGCCCCAGCATTTT. It yields the protein CTSSPGRSNQPQHF. The chain links TRBV1 to TRBJ1-5. TRBV1 is recorded as a pseudogene. This CDR3 has 14 residues.

This clone occurred a few times. This sequence joins TRBV4-3 and TRBJ1-1; D gene uncertain. CDR1 is LGHNA, CDR2 YSLEER, per germline. V was cut by 1 base and J by 2 bases, with 8 bases left in between. The CDR3 covers 14 residues. CDR3 in DNA: TGCGCCAGCAGCCAAGGCGGAGGCAACACTGAAGCTTTCTTT. Protein: CASSQGGGNTEAFF.

The chain carries TRBV6-6 and TRBJ2-5; 12 bases fit TRBD2. V was pared by 5 bases and J by 2 bases, with 3 bases of the junction left unmatched. Germline lookup yields CDR1 MNHNY and CDR2 SVGAGI (reference sequence). CDR3 length: 15 residues. The DNA of the CDR3 is TGTGCCAGCAGTCCAGGACTAGCGGGGCAAGAGACCCAGTACTTC. It encodes CASSPGLAGQETQYF.

A remark on this clone: The sample contains more than one DNA sequence encoding this CDR3. The V gene is TRBV7-2, the J gene TRBJ2-3, with 11 bases that match TRBD2. This CDR3 has 16 amino acids. Per the germline V gene, CDR1 is SGHTA and CDR2 is FQGNSA. Unmatched junction bases numbered 4, after V lost 4 bases and J lost 1 base. The CDR3 here is CASSSSLAGGTDTQYF. The CDR3 DNA sequence: TGTGCCAGCAGCTCTTCACTAGCGGGGGGCACAGATACGCAGTATTTT.

The chain combines TRBV10-2 with TRBJ2-1; tentatively, D is TRBD2 (5 bases). The CDR3 totals 13 residues. In germline, CDR1 is WSHSY, CDR2 SAAADI. V was shortened by 8 bases and J by 4 bases, with 12 bases between the two germline ends. CDR3 amino acids: CASLRDSYNEQFF. CDR3 bases: TGCGCCAGCCTCCGGGATTCATACAATGAGCAGTTCTTC.

CDR3 protein: CASSLIRDRKETQYF. The CDR3 coding sequence is TGTGCCAGCAGTTTGATAAGGGACAGGAAAGAGACCCAGTACTTC. V gene TRBV28 combines with J gene TRBJ2-5; 8 positions match TRBD1. This CDR3 comprises 15 residues. Germline CDR1 reads MDHEN; CDR2 reads SYDVKM. V gave up 3 bases and J gave up 3 bases; unmatched junction bases: 6.

The chain uses TRBV7-3 and TRBJ2-3; no clear D gene. Germline V lookup: CDR1 SGHTA, CDR2 FQGTGA. V was pared by 2 bases and J by 0 bases, with 9 bases between. The CDR3 spans 15 residues. The CDR3 coding sequence is TGTGCCAGCAGCTTACTTCCTTCTAGCACAGATACGCAGTATTTT. It yields the protein CASSLLPSSTDTQYF.

The genes are TRBV5-1 and TRBJ1-2; no reliable D call. V was shortened by 0 bases and J by 8 bases, with 11 bases between the two germline ends. Germline assignment: CDR1 SGHRS and CDR2 YFSETQ. The CDR3 has 13 residues. CDR3: CASSLDGVEGYTF. CDR3 DNA sequence: TGCGCCAGCAGCTTGGATGGGGTCGAGGGCTACACCTTC.